This T cell receptor (beta chain) was captured by sequencing in a study of cytomegalovirus exposure and HLA in healthy donors. V lost 0 bases, J lost 5 bases, and 14 bases lay in between. The germline V gene has CDR1 SGDLS and CDR2 YYNGEE. The CDR3 is 15 residues long. Researchers ran the PCR with 60 Vbeta and 13 Jbeta primers. The protocol was immunoSEQ multiplex PCR, while the TCRdb copy is restricted to in-frame clones and leaves out a portion. Among around 200,000 clones listed, 70% to 80% were seen once. Remarks on this clone: Its antigen is currently unknown.

Points from the study as a whole: Association with HLA alleles at 0.05 false discovery rate was found for 16,951 TCR beta sequences in a later analysis. Most TCR sequences were rare, but some public TCRs occurred in many donors. Reported results showed that the classifier diagnosed cytomegalovirus status with high specificity and sensitivity.

The chain links TRBV9 to TRBJ2-5; a weak D match, TRBD2 (7 bases). This sequence originates from a man aged 40-49 years in good health and CMV-seronegative. The sequenced material came from PBMCs. CDR3 sequence: CASSVAGGALETQYF. CDR3 bases: TGTGCCAGCAGCGTAGCTGGGGGGGCGTTGGAGACCCAGTACTTC.